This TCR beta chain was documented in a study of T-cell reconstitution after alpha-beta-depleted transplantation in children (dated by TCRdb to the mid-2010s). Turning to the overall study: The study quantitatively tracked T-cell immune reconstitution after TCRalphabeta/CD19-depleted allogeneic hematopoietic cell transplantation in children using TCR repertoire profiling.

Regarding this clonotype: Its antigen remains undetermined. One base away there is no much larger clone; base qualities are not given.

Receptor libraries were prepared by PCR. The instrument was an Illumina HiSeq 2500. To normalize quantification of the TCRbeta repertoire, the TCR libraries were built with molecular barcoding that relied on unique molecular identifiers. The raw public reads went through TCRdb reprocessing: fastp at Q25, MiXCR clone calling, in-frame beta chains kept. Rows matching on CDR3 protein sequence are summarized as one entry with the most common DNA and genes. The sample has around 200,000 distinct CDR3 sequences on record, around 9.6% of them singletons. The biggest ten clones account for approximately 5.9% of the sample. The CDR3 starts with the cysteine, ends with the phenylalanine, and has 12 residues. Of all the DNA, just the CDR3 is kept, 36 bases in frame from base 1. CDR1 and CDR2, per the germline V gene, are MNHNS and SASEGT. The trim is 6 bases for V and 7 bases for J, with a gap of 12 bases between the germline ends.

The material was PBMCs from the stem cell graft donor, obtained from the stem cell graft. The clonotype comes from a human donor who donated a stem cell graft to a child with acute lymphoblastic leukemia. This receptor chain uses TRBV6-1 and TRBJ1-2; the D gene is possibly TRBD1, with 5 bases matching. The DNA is TGTGCCAGCAGGACGGGGGTCTTTGGCTACACCTTC. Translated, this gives CASRTGVFGYTF.